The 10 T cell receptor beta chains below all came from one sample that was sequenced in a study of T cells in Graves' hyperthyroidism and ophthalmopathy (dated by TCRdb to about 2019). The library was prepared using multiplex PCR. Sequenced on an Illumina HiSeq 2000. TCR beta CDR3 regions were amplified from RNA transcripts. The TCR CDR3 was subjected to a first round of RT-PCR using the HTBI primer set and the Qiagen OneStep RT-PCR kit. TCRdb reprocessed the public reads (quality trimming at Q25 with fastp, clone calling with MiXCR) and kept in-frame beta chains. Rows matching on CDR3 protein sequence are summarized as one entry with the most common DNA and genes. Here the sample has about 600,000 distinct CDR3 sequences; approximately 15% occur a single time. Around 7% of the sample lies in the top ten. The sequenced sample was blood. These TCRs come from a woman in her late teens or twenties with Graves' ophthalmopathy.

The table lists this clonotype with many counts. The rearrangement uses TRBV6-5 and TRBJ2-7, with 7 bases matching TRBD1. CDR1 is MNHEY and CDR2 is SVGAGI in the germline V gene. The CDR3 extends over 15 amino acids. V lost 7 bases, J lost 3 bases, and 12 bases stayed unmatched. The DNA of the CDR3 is TGTGCCAGCACCCGACAGGGTTCGTTGAACTACGAGCAGTACTTC. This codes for CASTRQGSLNYEQYF.

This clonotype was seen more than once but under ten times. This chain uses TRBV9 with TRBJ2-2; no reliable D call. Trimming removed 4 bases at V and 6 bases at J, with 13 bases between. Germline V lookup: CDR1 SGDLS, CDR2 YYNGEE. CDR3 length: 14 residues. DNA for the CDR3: TGTGCCAGCAGCACAGCCACAGCCCCCGGGGAGCTGTTTTTT. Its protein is CASSTATAPGELFF.

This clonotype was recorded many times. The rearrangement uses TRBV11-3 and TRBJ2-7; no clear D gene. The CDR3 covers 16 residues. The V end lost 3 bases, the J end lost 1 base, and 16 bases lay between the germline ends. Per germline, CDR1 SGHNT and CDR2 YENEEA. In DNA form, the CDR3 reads TGTGCCAGCAGCTTCCAGAGTTTGGGCGAATCCTACGAGCAGTACTTC. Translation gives CASSFQSLGESYEQYF.

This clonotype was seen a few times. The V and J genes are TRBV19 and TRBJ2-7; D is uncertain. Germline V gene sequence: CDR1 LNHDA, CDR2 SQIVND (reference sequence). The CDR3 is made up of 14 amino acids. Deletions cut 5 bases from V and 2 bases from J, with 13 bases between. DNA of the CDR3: TGTGCCAGTAGTTTCGGGTCTATTACCTACGAGCAGTACTTC. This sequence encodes CASSFGSITYEQYF.

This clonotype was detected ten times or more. The CDR3 DNA reads TGTGCCAGCAGTTACACAAACCTACCCGTTGATACGCAGTATTTT. This codes for CASSYTNLPVDTQYF. This sequence joins TRBV6-5 and TRBJ2-3; D is unresolved. Germline values: CDR1 MNHEY, CDR2 SVGAGI. The CDR3 is 15 residues long. V was cut by 2 bases and J by 6 bases, with 15 bases left in between.

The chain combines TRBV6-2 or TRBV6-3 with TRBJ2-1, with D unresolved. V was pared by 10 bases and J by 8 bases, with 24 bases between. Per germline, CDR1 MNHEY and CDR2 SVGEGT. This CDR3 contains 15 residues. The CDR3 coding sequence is TGTGCCAACACGCGAGGAAGCCCCAGTTCCGATGAGCAGTTCTTC. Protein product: CANTRGSPSSDEQFF.

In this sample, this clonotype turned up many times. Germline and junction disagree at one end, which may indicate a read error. For the CDR3, the DNA is TGTGCCACCAGTGACGGCGCAGATACGCAGTATTTT. It translates to CATSDGADTQYF. V gene TRBV6-2 or TRBV6-3 combines with J gene TRBJ2-3; the D is unclear. The CDR3 length is 12 residues. Germline V gives CDR1 MNHEY, CDR2 SVGEGT.

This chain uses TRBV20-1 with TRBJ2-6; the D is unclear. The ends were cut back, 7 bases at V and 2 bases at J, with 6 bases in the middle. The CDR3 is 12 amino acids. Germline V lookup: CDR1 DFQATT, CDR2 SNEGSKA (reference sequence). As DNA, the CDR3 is TGCAGTGGACAAGCTGGGGCCAACGTCCTGACTTTC. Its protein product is CSGQAGANVLTF.

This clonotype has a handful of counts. The CDR3 bases are TGTGCCACCAGCAGGGCTGGCGCTGGCGGTGATGAGCAGTTCTTC. It yields the protein CATSRAGAGGDEQFF. The chain links TRBV15 to TRBJ2-1; no definite D call. The germline V gene encodes CDR1 LNHNV and CDR2 YYDKDF (reference sequence). The V and J ends lost 3 bases and 8 bases respectively, with 17 bases between them. This CDR3 has 15 residues.

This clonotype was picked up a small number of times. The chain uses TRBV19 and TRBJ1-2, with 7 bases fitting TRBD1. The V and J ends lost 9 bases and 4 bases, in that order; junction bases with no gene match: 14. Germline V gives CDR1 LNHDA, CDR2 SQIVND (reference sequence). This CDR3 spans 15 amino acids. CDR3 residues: CASTGVLGATYGYTF. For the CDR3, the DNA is TGTGCCAGCACAGGGGTTTTGGGGGCGACCTATGGCTACACCTTC.